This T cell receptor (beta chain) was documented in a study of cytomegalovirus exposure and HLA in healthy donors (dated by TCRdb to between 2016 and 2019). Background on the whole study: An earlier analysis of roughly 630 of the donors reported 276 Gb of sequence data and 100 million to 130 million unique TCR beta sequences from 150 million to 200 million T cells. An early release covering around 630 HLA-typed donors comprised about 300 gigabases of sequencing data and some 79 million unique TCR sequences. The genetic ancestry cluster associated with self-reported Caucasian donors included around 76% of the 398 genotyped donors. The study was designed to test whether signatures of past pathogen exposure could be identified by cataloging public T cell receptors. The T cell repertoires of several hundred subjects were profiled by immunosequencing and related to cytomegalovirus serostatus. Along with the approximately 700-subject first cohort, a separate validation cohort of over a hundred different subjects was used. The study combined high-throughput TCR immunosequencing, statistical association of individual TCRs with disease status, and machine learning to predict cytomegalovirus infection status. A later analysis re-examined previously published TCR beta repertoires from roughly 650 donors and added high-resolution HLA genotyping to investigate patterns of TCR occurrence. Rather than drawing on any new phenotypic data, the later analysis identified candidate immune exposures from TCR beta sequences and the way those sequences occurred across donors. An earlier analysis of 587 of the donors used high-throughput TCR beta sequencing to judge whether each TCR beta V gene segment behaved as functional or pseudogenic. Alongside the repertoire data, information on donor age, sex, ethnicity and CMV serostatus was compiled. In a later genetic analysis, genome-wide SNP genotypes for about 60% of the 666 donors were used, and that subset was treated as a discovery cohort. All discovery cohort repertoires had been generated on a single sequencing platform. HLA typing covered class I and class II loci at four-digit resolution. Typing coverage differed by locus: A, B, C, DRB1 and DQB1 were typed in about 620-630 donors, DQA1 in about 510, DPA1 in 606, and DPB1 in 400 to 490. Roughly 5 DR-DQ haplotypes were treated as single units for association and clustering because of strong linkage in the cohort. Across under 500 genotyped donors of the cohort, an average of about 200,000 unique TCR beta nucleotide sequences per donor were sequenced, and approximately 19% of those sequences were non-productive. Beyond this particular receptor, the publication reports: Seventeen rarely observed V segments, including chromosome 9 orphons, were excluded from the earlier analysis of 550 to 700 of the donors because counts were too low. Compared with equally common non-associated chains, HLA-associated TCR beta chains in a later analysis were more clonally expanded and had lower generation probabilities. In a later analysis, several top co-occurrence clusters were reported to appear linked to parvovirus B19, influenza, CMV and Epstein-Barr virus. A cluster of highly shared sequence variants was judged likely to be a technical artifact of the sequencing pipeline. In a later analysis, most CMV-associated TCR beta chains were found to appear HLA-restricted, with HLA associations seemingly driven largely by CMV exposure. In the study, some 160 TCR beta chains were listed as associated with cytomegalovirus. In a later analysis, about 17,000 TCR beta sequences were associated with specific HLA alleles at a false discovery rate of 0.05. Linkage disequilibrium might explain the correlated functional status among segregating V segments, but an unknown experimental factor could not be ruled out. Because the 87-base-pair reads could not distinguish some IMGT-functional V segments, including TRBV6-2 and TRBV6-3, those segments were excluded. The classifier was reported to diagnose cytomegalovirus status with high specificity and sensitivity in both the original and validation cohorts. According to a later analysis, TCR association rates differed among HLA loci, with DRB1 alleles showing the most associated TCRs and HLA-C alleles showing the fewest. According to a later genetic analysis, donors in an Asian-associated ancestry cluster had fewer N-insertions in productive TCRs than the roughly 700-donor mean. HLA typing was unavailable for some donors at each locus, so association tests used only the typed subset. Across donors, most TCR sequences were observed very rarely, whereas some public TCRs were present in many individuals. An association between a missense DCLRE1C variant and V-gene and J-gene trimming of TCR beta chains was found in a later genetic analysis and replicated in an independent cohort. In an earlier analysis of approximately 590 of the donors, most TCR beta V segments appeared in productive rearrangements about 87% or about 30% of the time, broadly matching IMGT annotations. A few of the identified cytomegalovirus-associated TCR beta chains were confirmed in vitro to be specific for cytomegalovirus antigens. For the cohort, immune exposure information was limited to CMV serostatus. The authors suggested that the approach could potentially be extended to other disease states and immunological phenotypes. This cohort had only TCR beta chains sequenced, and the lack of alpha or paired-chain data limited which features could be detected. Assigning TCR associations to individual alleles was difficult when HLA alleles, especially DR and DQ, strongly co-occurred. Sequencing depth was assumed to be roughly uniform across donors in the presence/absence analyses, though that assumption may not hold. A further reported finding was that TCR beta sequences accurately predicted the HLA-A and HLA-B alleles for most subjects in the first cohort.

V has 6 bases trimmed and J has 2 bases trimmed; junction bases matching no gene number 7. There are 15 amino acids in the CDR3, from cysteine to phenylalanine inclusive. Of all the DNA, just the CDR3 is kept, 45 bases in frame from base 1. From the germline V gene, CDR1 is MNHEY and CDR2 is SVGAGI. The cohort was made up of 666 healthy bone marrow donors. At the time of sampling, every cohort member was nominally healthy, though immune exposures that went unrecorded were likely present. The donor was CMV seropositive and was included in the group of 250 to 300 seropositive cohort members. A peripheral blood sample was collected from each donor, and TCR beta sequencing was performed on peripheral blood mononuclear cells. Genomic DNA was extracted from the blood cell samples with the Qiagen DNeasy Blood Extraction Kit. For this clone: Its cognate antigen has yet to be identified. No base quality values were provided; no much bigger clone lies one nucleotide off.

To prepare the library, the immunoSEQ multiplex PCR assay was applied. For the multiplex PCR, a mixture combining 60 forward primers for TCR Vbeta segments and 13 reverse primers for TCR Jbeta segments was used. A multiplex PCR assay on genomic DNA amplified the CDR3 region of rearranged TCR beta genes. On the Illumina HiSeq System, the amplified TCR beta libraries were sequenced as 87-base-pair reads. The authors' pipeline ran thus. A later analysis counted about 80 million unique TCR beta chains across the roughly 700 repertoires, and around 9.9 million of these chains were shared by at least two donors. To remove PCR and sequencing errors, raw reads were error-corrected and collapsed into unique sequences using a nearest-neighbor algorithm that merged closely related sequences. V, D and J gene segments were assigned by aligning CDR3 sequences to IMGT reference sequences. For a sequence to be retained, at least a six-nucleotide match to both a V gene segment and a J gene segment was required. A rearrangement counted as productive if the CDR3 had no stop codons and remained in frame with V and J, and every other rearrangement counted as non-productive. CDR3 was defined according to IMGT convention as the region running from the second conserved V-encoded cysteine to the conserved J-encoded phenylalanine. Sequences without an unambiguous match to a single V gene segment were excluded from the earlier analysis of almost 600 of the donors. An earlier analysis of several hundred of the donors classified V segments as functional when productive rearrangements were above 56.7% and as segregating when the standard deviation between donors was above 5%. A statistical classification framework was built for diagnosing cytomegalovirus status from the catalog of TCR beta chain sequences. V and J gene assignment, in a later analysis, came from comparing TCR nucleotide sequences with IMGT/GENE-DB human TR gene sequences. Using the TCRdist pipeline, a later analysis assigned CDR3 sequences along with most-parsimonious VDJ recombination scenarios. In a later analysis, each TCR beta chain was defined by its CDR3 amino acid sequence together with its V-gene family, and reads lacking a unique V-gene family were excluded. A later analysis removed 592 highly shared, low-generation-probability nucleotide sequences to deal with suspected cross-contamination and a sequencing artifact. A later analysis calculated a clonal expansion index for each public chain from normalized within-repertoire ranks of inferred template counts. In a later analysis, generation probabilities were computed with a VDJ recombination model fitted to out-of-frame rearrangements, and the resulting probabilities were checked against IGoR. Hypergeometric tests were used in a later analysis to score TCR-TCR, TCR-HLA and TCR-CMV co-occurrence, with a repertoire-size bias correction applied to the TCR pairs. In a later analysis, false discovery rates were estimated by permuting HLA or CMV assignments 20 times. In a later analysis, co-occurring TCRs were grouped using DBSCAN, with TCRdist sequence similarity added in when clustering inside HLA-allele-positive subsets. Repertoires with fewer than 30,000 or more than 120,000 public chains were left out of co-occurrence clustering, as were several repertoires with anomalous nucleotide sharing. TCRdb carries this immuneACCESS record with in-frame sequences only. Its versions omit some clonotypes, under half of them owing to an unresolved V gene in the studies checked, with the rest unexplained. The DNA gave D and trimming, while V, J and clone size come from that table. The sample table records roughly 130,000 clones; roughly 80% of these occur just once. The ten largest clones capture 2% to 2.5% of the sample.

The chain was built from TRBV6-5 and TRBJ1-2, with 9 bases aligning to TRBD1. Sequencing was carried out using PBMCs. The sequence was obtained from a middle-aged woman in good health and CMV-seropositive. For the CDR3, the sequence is CASRHDRGFNYGYTF. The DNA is TGTGCCAGCAGGCACGACAGGGGGTTCAACTATGGCTACACCTTC.